These T cell receptor beta chains were read from a single sample in a study of blood T cell repertoires in COVID-19. TCRdb's table, derived via immunoSEQ multiplex PCR, lists solely in-frame clones and lacks some. The table includes under 75,000 clones, around 82% detected once. The sample comprised peripheral blood. These receptors were obtained from a man aged 55-75 years with acute or convalescent COVID-19. Both conserved end residues are part of each CDR3. Each record gives: V gene, clone size, J gene, D gene, CDR3 DNA, CDR3 protein. A D gene is named only where the DNA matches it firmly. Rows give clone size only sometimes, using once, few, many, or a class for an expanded clone.

v_gene: TRBV2
abundance: .
j_gene: TRBJ2-1
d_gene: TRBD1
CDR3nt: TGTGCCAGCAGAGGACAGGGTCCTTACAATGAGCAGTTCTTC
CDR3aa: CASRGQGPYNEQFF

v_gene: TRBV3-1/TRBV3-2
abundance: few
j_gene: TRBJ2-5
d_gene: TRBD2
CDR3nt: TGTGCCAGCAGCCAGGGGTTTACCGGGACTAGAGAGACCCAGTACTTC
CDR3aa: CASSQGFTGTRETQYF

v_gene: TRBV28
abundance: .
j_gene: TRBJ2-7
d_gene: .
CDR3nt: TGTGCCAGCAGTCCCAACCGTCCGAGCTACGAGCAGTACTTC
CDR3aa: CASSPNRPSYEQYF

v_gene: TRBV9
abundance: .
j_gene: TRBJ2-2
d_gene: .
CDR3nt: TGTGCCAGCAGCGTCTCCCTCGGGGAGAACACCGGGGAGCTGTTTTTT
CDR3aa: CASSVSLGENTGELFF

v_gene: TRBV7-9
abundance: .
j_gene: TRBJ2-2
d_gene: .
CDR3nt: TGTGCCAGCAGCTTAGCGGGGGGGAACACCGGGGAGCTGTTTTTT
CDR3aa: CASSLAGGNTGELFF

v_gene: TRBV27
abundance: .
j_gene: TRBJ2-3
d_gene: TRBD2
CDR3nt: TGTGCCAGCAGTTTAAAACCGACCGGGGGGGGTATCACAGATACGCAGTATTTT
CDR3aa: CASSLKPTGGGITDTQYF

v_gene: TRBV7-7
abundance: .
j_gene: TRBJ2-2
d_gene: TRBD1
CDR3nt: TGTGCTACCAGGCGCGGGACAGGGCCCACCGGGGAGCTGTTTTTT
CDR3aa: CATRRGTGPTGELFF

v_gene: TRBV7-9
abundance: .
j_gene: TRBJ1-2
d_gene: TRBD1
CDR3nt: TGTGCCAGCAGCTTAGGACAGGGTGACTATGGCTACACCTTC
CDR3aa: CASSLGQGDYGYTF

v_gene: TRBV13
abundance: .
j_gene: TRBJ2-2
d_gene: TRBD2
CDR3nt: TGTGCCAGCAGCCACCCGGGGGGGAACACCGGGGAGCTGTTTTTT
CDR3aa: CASSHPGGNTGELFF

v_gene: TRBV10-3
abundance: .
j_gene: TRBJ2-3
d_gene: TRBD1
CDR3nt: TGTGCCATCAGTGAGTCGCCGGGACAGGGCACAGATACGCAGTATTTT
CDR3aa: CAISESPGQGTDTQYF

v_gene: TRBV6-1
abundance: few
j_gene: TRBJ2-7
d_gene: .
CDR3nt: TGTGCCAGCAGTGAGCCAGGGTCTCTATATCCTAAGCAGTACTTC
CDR3aa: CASSEPGSLYPKQYF

v_gene: TRBV20-1
abundance: .
j_gene: TRBJ1-5
d_gene: .
CDR3nt: TGCAGTGCTAGTCAACAGGGCCTACATCAGCCCCAGCATTTT
CDR3aa: CSASQQGLHQPQHF

v_gene: TRBV5-4
abundance: once
j_gene: TRBJ2-7
d_gene: .
CDR3nt: TGTGCCAGCAGCTTGGACACCGACTCCTACGAGCAGTACTTC
CDR3aa: CASSLDTDSYEQYF

v_gene: TRBV5-1
abundance: .
j_gene: TRBJ2-7
d_gene: .
CDR3nt: TGCGCCAGCAGTTTTACAGGAGCCTACGAGCAGTACTTC
CDR3aa: CASSFTGAYEQYF

v_gene: TRBV4-1
abundance: .
j_gene: TRBJ2-2
d_gene: .
CDR3nt: TGCGCCAGCAGCCAGAGTTCGTGGGGGGAGCTGTTTTTT
CDR3aa: CASSQSSWGELFF

v_gene: TRBV6-6
abundance: .
j_gene: TRBJ2-1
d_gene: .
CDR3nt: TGTGCCAGCAGTTACTTTTGGAGCTCCTACAATGAGCAGTTCTTC
CDR3aa: CASSYFWSSYNEQFF

v_gene: TRBV19
abundance: once
j_gene: TRBJ1-2
d_gene: .
CDR3nt: TGTGCCAGTAGGAGGAGTGGCTACTATGGCTACACCTTC
CDR3aa: CASRRSGYYGYTF

v_gene: TRBV3-1/TRBV3-2
abundance: many
j_gene: TRBJ1-6
d_gene: .
CDR3nt: TGTGCCAGCAGCCAAGATTTTGGACACCGGCCGACACCCCTCCACTTT
CDR3aa: CASSQDFGHRPTPLHF

v_gene: TRBV29-1
abundance: .
j_gene: TRBJ1-2
d_gene: .
CDR3nt: TGCAGCGTTACAGGGACGACTAACTATGGCTACACCTTC
CDR3aa: CSVTGTTNYGYTF

v_gene: TRBV7-9
abundance: .
j_gene: TRBJ2-3
d_gene: .
CDR3nt: TGTGCCAGCAGCTTAGGTATCAGCGAACCTAGCACAGATACGCAGTATTTT
CDR3aa: CASSLGISEPSTDTQYF

v_gene: TRBV30
abundance: .
j_gene: TRBJ2-6
d_gene: TRBD1
CDR3nt: TGTGCCTGGAGTCGAGACAGGGGGCGCGCTGGGGCCAACGTCCTGACTTTC
CDR3aa: CAWSRDRGRAGANVLTF

v_gene: TRBV28
abundance: .
j_gene: TRBJ2-7
d_gene: TRBD1
CDR3nt: TGTGCCAGCAGGTCCGGGACAGGGGCCTACGAGCAGTACTTC
CDR3aa: CASRSGTGAYEQYF